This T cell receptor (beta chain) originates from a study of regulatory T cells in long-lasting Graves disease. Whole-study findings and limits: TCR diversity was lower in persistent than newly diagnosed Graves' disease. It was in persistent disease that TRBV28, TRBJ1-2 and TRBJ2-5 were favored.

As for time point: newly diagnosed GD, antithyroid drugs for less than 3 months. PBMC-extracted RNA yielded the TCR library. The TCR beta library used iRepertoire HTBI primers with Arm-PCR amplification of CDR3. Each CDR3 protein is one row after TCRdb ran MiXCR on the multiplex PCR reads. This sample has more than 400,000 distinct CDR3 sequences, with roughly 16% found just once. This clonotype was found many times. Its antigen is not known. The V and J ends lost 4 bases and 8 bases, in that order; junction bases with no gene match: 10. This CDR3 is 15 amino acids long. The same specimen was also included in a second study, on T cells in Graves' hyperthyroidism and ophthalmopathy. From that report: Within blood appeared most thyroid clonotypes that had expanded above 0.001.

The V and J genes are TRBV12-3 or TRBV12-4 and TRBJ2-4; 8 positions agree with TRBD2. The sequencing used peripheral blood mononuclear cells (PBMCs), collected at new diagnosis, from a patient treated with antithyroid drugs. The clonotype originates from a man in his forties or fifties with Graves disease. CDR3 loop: CASSSTGLALDIQYF. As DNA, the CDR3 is TGTGCCAGCAGTTCAACAGGACTAGCTTTGGACATTCAGTACTTC.